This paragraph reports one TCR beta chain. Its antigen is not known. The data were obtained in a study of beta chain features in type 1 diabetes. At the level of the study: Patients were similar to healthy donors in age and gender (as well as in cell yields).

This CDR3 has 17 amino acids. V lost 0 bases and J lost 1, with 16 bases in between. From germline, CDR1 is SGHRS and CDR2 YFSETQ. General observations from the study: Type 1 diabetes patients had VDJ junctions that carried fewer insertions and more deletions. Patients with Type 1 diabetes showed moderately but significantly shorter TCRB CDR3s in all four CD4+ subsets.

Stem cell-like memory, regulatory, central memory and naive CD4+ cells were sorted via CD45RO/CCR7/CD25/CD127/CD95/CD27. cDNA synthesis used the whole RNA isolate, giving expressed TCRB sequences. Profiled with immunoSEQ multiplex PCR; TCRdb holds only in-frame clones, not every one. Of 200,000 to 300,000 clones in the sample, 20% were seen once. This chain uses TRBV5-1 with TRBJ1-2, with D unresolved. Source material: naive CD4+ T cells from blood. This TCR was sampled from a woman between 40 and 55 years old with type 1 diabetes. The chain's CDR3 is CASSLVPQEAGNYGYTF. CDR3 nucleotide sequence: TGCGCCAGCAGCTTGGTCCCCCAGGAGGCGGGTAACTATGGCTACACCTTC.